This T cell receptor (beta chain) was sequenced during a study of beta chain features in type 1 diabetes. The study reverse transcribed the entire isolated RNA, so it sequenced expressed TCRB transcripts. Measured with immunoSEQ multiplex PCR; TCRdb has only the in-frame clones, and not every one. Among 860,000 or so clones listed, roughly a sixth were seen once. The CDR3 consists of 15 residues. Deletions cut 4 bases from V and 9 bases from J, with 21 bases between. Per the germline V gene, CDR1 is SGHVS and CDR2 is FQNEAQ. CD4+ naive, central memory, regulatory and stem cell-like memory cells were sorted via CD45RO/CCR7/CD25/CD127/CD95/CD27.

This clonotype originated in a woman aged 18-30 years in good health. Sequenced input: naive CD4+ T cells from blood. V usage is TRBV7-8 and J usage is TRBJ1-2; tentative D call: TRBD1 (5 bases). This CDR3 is CASSYGSGTLVRYTF. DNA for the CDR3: TGTGCCAGCAGCTACGGGTCGGGGACGCTGGTGCGCTACACCTTC.